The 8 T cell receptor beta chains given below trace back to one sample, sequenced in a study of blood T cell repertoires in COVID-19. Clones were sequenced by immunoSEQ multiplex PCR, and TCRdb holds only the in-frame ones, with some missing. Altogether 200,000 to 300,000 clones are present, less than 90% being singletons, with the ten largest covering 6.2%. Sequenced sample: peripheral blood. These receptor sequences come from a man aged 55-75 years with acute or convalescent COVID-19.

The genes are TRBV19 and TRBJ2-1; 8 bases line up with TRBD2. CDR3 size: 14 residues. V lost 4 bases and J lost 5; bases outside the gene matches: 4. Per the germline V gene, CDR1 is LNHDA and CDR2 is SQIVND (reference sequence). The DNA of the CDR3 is TGTGCCAGTAGTAGAACTAGCGGTCACAATGAGCAGTTCTTC. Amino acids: CASSRTSGHNEQFF.

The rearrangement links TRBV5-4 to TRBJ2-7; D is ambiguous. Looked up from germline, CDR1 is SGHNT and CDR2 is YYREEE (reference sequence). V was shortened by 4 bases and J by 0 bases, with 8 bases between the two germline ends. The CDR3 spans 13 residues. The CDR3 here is CASSASSSYEQYF. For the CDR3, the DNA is TGTGCCAGCAGCGCATCGAGCTCCTACGAGCAGTACTTC.

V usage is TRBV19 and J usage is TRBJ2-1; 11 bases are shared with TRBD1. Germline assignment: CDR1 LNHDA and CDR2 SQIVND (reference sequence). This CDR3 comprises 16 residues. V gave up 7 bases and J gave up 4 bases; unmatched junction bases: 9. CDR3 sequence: CASIDEGTGGYNEQFF. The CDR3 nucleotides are TGTGCCAGTATCGATGAAGGGACAGGGGGGTACAATGAGCAGTTCTTC.

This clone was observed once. CDR3 bases: TGTGCCAGCAGTTGGGGCCCTTCCGAGCAGTACTTC. Its protein product is CASSWGPSEQYF. The gene calls are TRBV28 and TRBJ2-7; D possibly corresponds to TRBD1 (5 bases). Deletions cut 4 bases from V and 6 bases from J, with 10 bases between. This CDR3 has 12 residues. CDR1 and CDR2 (germline): MDHEN, SYDVKM. The full variable domain, with the rest looked up from reference TRBV28 and TRBJ2-7, is DVKVTQSSRYLVKRTGEKVFLECVQDMDHENMFWYRQDPGLGLRLIYFSYDVKMKEKGDIPEGYSVSREKKERFSLILESASTNQTSMYLCASSWGPSEQYFGPGTRLTVT.

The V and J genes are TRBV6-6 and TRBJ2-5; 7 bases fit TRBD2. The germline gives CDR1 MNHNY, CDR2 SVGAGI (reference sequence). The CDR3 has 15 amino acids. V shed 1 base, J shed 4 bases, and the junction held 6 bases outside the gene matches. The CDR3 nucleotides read TGTGCCAGCAGTTACTTGCGGGAGCCCCCAGAGACCCAGTACTTC. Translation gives CASSYLREPPETQYF.

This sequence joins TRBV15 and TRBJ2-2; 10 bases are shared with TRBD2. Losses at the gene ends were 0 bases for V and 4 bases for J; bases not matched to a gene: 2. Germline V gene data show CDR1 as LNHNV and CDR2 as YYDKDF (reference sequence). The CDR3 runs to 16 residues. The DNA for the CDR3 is TGTGCCACCAGCAGAGAAGCGGGGGGGATCACCGGGGAGCTGTTTTTT. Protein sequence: CATSREAGGITGELFF.

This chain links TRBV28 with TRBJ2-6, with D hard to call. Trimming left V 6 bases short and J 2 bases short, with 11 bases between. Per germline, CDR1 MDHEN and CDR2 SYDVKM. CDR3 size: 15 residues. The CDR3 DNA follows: TGTGCCAGCAGCTCCCGTCCCCCTGGGGCCAACGTCCTGACTTTC. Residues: CASSSRPPGANVLTF. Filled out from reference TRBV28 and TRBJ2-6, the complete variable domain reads DVKVTQSSRYLVKRTGEKVFLECVQDMDHENMFWYRQDPGLGLRLIYFSYDVKMKEKGDIPEGYSVSREKKERFSLILESASTNQTSMYLCASSSRPPGANVLTFGAGSRLTVL.

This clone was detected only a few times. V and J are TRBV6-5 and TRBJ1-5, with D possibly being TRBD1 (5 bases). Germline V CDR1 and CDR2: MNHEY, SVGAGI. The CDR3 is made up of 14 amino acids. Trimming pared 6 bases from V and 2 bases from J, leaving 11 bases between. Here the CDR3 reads CASRGHGGNQPQHF. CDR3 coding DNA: TGTGCCAGCAGGGGGCATGGGGGCAATCAGCCCCAGCATTTT.